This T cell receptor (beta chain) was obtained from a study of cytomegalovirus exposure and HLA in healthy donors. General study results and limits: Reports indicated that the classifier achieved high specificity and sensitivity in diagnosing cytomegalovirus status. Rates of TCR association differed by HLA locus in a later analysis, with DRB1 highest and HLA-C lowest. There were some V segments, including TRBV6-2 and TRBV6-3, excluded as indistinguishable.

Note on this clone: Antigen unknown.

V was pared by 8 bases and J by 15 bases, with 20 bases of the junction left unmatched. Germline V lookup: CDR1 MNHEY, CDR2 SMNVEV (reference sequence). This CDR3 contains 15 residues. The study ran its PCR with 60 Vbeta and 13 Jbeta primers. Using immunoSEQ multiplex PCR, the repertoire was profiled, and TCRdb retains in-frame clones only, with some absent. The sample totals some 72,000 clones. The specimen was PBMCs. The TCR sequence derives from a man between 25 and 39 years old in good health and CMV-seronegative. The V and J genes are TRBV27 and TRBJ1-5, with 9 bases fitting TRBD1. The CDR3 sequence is CASARLPGQGLAWHF. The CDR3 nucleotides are TGTGCCAGCGCCAGGCTCCCGGGACAGGGTTTGGCCTGGCATTTT.